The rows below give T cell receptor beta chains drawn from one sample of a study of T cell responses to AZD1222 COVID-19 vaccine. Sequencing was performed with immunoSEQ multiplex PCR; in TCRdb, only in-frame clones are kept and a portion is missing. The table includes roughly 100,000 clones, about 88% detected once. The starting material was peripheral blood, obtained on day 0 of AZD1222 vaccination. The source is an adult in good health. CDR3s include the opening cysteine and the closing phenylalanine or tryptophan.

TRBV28,CASSFGGDDEQYF
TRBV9,CASSVVNLVGQPYGYTF
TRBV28,CASSGGPSPYEQYF
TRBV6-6,CASSLVYEQYF
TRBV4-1,CASSQPRLAEYNEQFF
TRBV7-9,CASSLNQAYTF
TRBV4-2,CASSQEWLAALNTGELFF
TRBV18,CASSPRTSGRTGELFF
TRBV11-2,CASSYTSGTAGELFF
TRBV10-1,CASSESMGLPGQGSDTQYF
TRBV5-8,CASSLAPDTQYF
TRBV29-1,CSVAGGPASPTGNTIYF
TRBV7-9,CASIKTGGEQAFF
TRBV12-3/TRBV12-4,CASSFNRENIQYF
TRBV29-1,CSVAGTSGRASEQFF
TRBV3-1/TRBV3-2,CASSQDIRGLEQYF
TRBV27,CASSLSTGAAKGEQFF
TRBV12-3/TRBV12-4,CASSNGNTIYF
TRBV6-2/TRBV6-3,CASSYSLTEAFF
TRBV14,CASSHGGLDGYTF
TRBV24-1,CATSDREDQPQHF
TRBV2,CASSFRGRDQPQHF
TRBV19,CASSQLVGGLPQHF
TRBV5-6,CASSPQAGLGGYTF
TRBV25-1,CASSVWTGTDTQYF
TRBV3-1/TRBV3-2,CASSLGQANTEAFF